This T cell receptor (beta chain) comes out of a study of regulatory T cells in long-lasting Graves disease. Sample time point: newly diagnosed GD, antithyroid drugs for less than 3 months. Isolated PBMC RNA provided the starting material for the TCR library. Study results and limitations: Accuracy could have been hurt by small sample size.

CDR3-region Arm-PCR and iRepertoire HTBI primers produced the TCR beta libraries. One entry per CDR3 protein, called by TCRdb with MiXCR from the multiplex PCR reads. The sample has 530,000 or so distinct CDR3 sequences, roughly 16% seen once. As to this clonotype: Its antigen is currently unknown.

Deletions cut 0 bases from V and 3 bases from J, with 3 bases between. The CDR3 covers 13 residues. Germline loops: CDR1 SGDLS, CDR2 YYNGEE. These data also featured in a second study, about T cells in Graves' hyperthyroidism and ophthalmopathy. That paper adds: Most thyroid clonotypes expanded above 0.001 appeared in blood too.

This chain connects TRBV9 to TRBJ2-2, with D unresolved. Material: peripheral blood mononuclear cells (PBMCs), obtained at new diagnosis, from a patient treated with antithyroid drugs. The sequence was collected from a man between 18 and 29 years old with Graves disease. The CDR3 DNA reads as TGTGCCAGCAGCGTAGTGGACACCGGGGAGCTGTTTTTT. This codes for CASSVVDTGELFF.